What follows are 19 T cell receptor beta chains derived from one specimen sequenced in a study of T-cell memory formation after mild COVID-19. In TCRdb, the 5' RACE reads were re-called with MiXCR into one record per CDR3 protein. Altogether some 330,000 distinct CDR3 sequences are present, approximately 21% being singletons, with the ten largest covering around 13%. The specimen sequenced was PBMCs or a T cell subset sorted from them (not recorded which). Every receptor here comes from an adult woman who had mild COVID-19 (a few samples of this study predate the infection). Cell type and time point are not known.

This clonotype was recorded a few times. The chain links TRBV24-1 to TRBJ2-1, with 15 bases lining up with TRBD2. From germline, CDR1 is KGHDR and CDR2 SFDVKD. Trimming removed 4 bases from V and 6 bases from J; junction bases left unmatched: 12. The CDR3 is 19 amino acids. The CDR3 DNA is TGTGCCACCAGTGACCGGGGACTAGCGGGAGGAGGAATCGCCAATGAGCAGTTCTTC. This codes for CATSDRGLAGGGIANEQFF.

This clonotype was seen repeatedly, ten times or more. The chain carries TRBV5-1 and TRBJ1-1; the D is unclear. Germline CDR1 and CDR2: SGHRS and YFSETQ. The CDR3 spans 11 residues. Trimming shortened V by 6 bases and J by 5 bases, and 8 bases separated the two germline ends. The CDR3 DNA sequence: TGCGCCAGCAACAGCGATACTGAAGCTTTCTTT. It codes for CASNSDTEAFF. The entire variable domain, with the rest obtained from reference TRBV5-1 and TRBJ1-1, is as follows: KAGVTQTPRYLIKTRGQQVTLSCSPISGHRSVSWYQQTPGQGLQFLFEYFSETQRNKGNFPGRFSGRQFSNSRSEMNVSTLELGDSALYLCASNSDTEAFFGQGTRLTVV.

V usage is TRBV7-9 and J usage is TRBJ2-1; no firm D call. Germline CDR1 reads SEHNR; CDR2 reads FQNEAQ (reference sequence). This CDR3 is 13 amino acids long. With 3 bases removed from V and 7 bases from J, the gap between germline ends came to 10 bases. The CDR3 is CASSFLLVNEQFF. In nucleotides, the CDR3 is TGTGCCAGCAGCTTTTTACTGGTTAATGAGCAGTTCTTC.

The chain carries TRBV30 and TRBJ1-2; 7 nucleotides align to TRBD1. Germline assignment: CDR1 GTSNPN and CDR2 SVGIG (reference sequence). The CDR3 extends over 12 amino acids. V was pared by 7 bases and J by 7 bases, with 9 bases of the junction left unmatched. CDR3 sequence: CAFQQGSSGYTF. The CDR3 DNA reads as TGTGCCTTCCAACAGGGGTCCTCTGGCTACACCTTC.

This clonotype was counted only a few times. The V gene is TRBV12-3 or TRBV12-4, the J gene TRBJ1-6; D is uncertain. CDR3 length: 12 amino acids. The V gene lost 3 bases and the J gene lost 7 bases, with 4 bases spanning the gap. Written as DNA, the CDR3 is TGTGCCAGCAGTTTCTCCAATTCACCCCTCCACTTT. This sequence encodes CASSFSNSPLHF.

This clonotype was recorded at least ten times. CDR3 nucleotide sequence: TGCGCCAGCAGCCCAAAACGGGGGGGACCGAACACTGAAGCTTTCTTT. Translation: CASSPKRGGPNTEAFF. The rearrangement joins TRBV5-1 to TRBJ1-1; TRBD1 is a possible D gene (5 bases). CDR1 is SGHRS, CDR2 YFSETQ, per germline. The CDR3 is 16 amino acids. Trimming removed 4 bases from V and 1 base from J, with 17 bases in between.

This clonotype was seen a handful of times. The chain is built from TRBV6-5 and TRBJ1-2; possibly TRBD1 for D (5 bases). The CDR3 runs 15 residues. Trimming took off 6 bases at V and 4 bases at J, with 18 bases between the two ends. Germline CDR1 reads MNHEY; CDR2 reads SVGAGI. The CDR3 DNA sequence: TGTGCCAGCAGGGAGGACGTTCAGGGCCGCTATGGCTACACCTTC. It codes for CASREDVQGRYGYTF.

This clonotype was counted between two and nine times. The V gene is TRBV7-6, the J gene TRBJ2-7; 7 bases fit TRBD1. With 3 bases clipped from V and 2 bases from J, the junction kept 4 bases outside the gene matches. Germline CDR1 and CDR2: SGHVS and FNYEAQ. This CDR3 comprises 14 residues. DNA for the CDR3: TGTGCCAGCAGCTTGGAGACAGGGCCCTACGAGCAGTACTTC. Translated, it gives CASSLETGPYEQYF.

This clonotype was detected ten times or more. The rearrangement joins TRBV5-1 to TRBJ2-5; D uncertain. Germline V gene lookup returns CDR1 SGHRS and CDR2 YFSETQ. The V end lost 4 bases, the J end lost 0 bases, and 4 bases lay between the germline ends. The CDR3 contains 12 residues. The CDR3 DNA is TGCGCCAGCAGCGCCAACCAAGAGACCCAGTACTTC. It translates to CASSANQETQYF.

The V gene is TRBV2, the J gene TRBJ2-5; 7 bases align to TRBD2. The CDR3 spans 12 residues. The germline gives CDR1 SNHLY, CDR2 FYNNEI. The J segment lost 6 bases and the V segment lost 6 bases, leaving 4 bases of the junction unmatched. DNA of the CDR3: TGTGCCAGCAGCGGACTAGTACAGACCCAGTACTTC. It yields the protein CASSGLVQTQYF.

V gene TRBV7-9 combines with J gene TRBJ2-7, with 8 bases identical to TRBD1. Looked up from germline, CDR1 is SEHNR and CDR2 is FQNEAQ (reference sequence). The CDR3 is 15 residues long. The J segment lost 5 bases and the V segment lost 2 bases, leaving 8 bases of the junction unmatched. In DNA, the CDR3 is TGTGCCAGCAGCTTAATTCGGACAGGGTACCACGAGCAGTACTTC. This sequence encodes CASSLIRTGYHEQYF.

The chain employs TRBV4-3 and TRBJ2-3, with a tentative D call TRBD2 (5 bases). This CDR3 spans 15 amino acids. Trimming took off 4 bases at V and 3 bases at J, with 14 bases between the two ends. The germline V gene encodes CDR1 LGHNA and CDR2 YSLEER. This CDR3 reads CASSRGPVSTDTQYF. The CDR3 region has the DNA TGCGCCAGCAGCCGAGGGCCGGTCTCGACAGATACGCAGTATTTT.

The CDR3 loop is CASSSYRGSGELFF. CDR3 DNA sequence: TGTGCCAGCAGTTCTTACAGGGGATCCGGGGAGCTGTTTTTT. This chain links TRBV12-3 or TRBV12-4 with TRBJ2-2; 7 nucleotides line up with TRBD1. With 4 bases clipped from V and 6 bases from J, the junction kept 5 bases outside the gene matches. There are 14 residues in the CDR3.

This clonotype was seen a handful of times. V usage is TRBV19 and J usage is TRBJ2-7, with 9 positions matching TRBD2. Germline assignment: CDR1 LNHDA and CDR2 SQIVND (reference sequence). This CDR3 spans 16 amino acids. The V and J ends lost 10 bases and 1 base, in that order; junction bases with no gene match: 14. CDR3: CATRRSVTSGSYEQYF. For the CDR3, the DNA is TGTGCCACTCGAAGGTCGGTGACTAGCGGATCCTACGAGCAGTACTTC.

The table lists this clonotype with a few counts. CDR3 DNA: TGCAGTGCTAGTCGGGGGGAAGGACCCTACGAGCAGTACTTC. It is translated as CSASRGEGPYEQYF. The chain recombines TRBV20-1 with TRBJ2-7; 7 bases fit TRBD2. This CDR3 is built from 14 residues. Germline V gene lookup returns CDR1 DFQATT and CDR2 SNEGSKA (reference sequence). Losses at the gene ends were 3 bases for V and 2 bases for J; bases not matched to a gene: 7.

This sequence joins TRBV7-9 and TRBJ1-3; weak D call: TRBD1 (5 bases). The V gene lost 5 bases and the J gene lost 2 bases, with 7 bases spanning the gap. The CDR3 loop spans 13 amino acids. Germline-derived CDR1 and CDR2 are SEHNR and FQNEAQ (reference sequence). The CDR3 spells CASSPGAGNTIYF. The CDR3 coding sequence is TGTGCCAGCAGCCCGGGGGCTGGAAACACCATATATTTT.

A few counts support this clonotype. A junction boundary mismatches the germline segment, possibly from a read error. The V call is TRBV9, the J call TRBJ1-1, with a tentative D call TRBD1 (5 bases). There are 14 residues in the CDR3. Germline lookup yields CDR1 SGDLS and CDR2 YYNGEE. The CDR3 DNA reads as TGTGCCAGCAGCGCCGGGACGTTGAACCCTGAAGCTTTCTTT. Protein product: CASSAGTLNPEAFF.

The table lists this clonotype with a few counts. The J gene is TRBJ2-3, the V gene TRBV5-1, with TRBD2 as a possible D gene (5 bases). This CDR3 has 14 residues. The V end was cut by 0 bases, the J end by 4 bases, with 9 bases between. Per germline, CDR1 SGHRS and CDR2 YFSETQ. CDR3 loop: CASSLGTGSDTQYF. DNA of the CDR3: TGCGCCAGCAGCTTGGGGACGGGGTCAGATACGCAGTATTTT.

The chain combines TRBV14 with TRBJ2-7; D unclear. CDR1 is SGHDN, CDR2 FVKESK, per germline. V was shortened by 0 bases and J by 12 bases, with 15 bases between the two germline ends. The CDR3 totals 13 residues. Here the CDR3 DNA reads TGTGCCAGCAGCCAAGACTGGACCCGGGCGCTGTACTTC. It encodes CASSQDWTRALYF.